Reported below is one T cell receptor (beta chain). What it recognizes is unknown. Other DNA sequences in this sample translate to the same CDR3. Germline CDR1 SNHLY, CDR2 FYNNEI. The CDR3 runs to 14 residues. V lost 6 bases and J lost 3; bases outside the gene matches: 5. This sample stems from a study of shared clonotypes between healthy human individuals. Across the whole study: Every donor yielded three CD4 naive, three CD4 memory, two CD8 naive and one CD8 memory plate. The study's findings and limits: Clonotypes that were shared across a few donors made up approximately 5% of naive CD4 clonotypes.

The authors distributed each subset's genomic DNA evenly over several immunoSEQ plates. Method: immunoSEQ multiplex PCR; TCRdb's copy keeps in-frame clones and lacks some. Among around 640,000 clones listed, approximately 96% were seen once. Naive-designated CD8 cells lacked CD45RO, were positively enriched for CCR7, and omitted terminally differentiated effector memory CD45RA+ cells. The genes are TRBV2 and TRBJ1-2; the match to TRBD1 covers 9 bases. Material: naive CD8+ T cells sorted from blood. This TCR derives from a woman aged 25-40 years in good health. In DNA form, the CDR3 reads TGTGCCAGCAGGGCGGGACAGGGAGACTATGGCTACACCTTC. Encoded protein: CASRAGQGDYGYTF.